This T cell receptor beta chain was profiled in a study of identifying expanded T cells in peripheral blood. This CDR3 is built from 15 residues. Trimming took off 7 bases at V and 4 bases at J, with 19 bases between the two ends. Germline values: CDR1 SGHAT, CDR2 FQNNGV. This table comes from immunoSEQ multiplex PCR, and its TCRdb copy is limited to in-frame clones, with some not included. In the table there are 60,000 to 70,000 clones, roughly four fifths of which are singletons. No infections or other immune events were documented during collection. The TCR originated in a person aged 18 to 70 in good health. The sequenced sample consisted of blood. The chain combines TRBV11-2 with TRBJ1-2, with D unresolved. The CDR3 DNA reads TGTGCCAGCATGCATGGAGGGTCCCACGCCTATGGCTACACCTTC. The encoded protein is CASMHGGSHAYGYTF.